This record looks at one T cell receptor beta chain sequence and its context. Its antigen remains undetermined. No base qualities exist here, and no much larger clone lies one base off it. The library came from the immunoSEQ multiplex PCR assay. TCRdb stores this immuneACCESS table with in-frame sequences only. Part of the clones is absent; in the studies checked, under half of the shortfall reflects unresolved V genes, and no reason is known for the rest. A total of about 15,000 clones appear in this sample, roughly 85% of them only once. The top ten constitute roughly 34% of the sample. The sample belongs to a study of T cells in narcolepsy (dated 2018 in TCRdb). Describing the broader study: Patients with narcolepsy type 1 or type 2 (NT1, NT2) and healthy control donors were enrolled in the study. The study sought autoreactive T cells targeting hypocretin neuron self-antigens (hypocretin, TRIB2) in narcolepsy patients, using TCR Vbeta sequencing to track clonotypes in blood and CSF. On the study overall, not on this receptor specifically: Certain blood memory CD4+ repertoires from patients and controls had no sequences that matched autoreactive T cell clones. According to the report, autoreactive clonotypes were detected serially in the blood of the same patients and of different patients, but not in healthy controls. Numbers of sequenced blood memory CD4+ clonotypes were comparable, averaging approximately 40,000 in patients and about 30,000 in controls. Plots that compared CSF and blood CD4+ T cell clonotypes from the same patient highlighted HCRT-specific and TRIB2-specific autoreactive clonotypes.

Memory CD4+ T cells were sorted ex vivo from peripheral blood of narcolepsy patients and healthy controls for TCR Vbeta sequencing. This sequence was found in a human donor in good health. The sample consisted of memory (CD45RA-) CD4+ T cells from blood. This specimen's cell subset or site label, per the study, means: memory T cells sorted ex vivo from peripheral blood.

CDR3 region: CASSFSLGSGANVLTF. Read as DNA, the sequence is TGTGCCAGCAGCTTTAGTTTGGGCTCTGGGGCCAACGTCCTGACTTTC. In this chain, TRBV5-8 is recombined with TRBJ2-6; no D segment can be confidently identified. The CDR3 starts with the cysteine, ends with the phenylalanine, and has 16 residues. Only the CDR3 DNA stays, 48 bases, in frame from base 1. The germline V gene sets CDR1 to SGHTS and CDR2 to YDEGEE. Between the V and J ends, shortened by 2 bases and 0 bases respectively, the junction contains 9 bases.